This T cell receptor beta chain was retrieved from a study of blood T cell repertoires in COVID-19. Study in general: There were acute and convalescent COVID-19 samples, and they came from the United States, Italy and Spain.

CDR1 is SGDLS and CDR2 is YYNGEE in the germline V gene. Between the trimmed V and J ends, which lost 0 bases and 7 bases, there was a span of 7 bases. The CDR3 is made up of 13 amino acids. In the original processing: Reference gene primer amplification gave estimated nucleated cell counts. This table comes from immunoSEQ multiplex PCR, and its TCRdb copy is limited to in-frame clones, with some not included. V, J and clone size are those of that table, while D and trimming were read from the DNA. Of roughly 160,000 clones listed, roughly 85% are singletons. The chain uses TRBV9 and TRBJ2-2, with D hard to call. Sequenced sample: peripheral blood. This clonotype was obtained from a woman of 80 years or more with active or convalescent COVID-19. This chain's CDR3 is CASSVVPFGELFF. Here the CDR3 DNA reads TGTGCCAGCAGCGTAGTTCCGTTCGGGGAGCTGTTTTTT.